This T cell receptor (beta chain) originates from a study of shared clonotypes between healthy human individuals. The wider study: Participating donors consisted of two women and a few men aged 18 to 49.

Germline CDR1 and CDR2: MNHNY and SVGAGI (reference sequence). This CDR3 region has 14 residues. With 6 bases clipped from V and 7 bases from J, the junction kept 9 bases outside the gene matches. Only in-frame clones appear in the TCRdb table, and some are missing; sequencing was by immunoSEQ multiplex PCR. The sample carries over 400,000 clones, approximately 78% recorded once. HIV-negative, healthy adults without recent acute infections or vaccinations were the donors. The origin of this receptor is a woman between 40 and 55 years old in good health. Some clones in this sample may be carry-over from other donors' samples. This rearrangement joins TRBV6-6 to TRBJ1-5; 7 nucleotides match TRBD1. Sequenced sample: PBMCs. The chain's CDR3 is CASRPQGEGQPQHF. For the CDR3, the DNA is TGTGCCAGCAGACCCCAGGGGGAGGGCCAGCCCCAGCATTTT.